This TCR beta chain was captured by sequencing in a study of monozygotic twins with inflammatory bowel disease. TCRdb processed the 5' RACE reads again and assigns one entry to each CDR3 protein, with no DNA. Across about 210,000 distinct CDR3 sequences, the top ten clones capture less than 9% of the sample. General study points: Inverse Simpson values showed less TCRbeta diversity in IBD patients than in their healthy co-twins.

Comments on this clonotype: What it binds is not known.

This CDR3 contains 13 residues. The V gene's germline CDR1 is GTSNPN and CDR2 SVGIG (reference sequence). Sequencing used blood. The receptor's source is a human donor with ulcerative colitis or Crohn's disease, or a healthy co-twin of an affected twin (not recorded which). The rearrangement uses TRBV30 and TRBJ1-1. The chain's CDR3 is CAWSEGRNTEAFF.